The clone carrying this T cell receptor (beta chain) was counted at least ten times. Constant-region reverse primers amplified full-length variable regions, followed by semi-nested Nested Universal Primer A PCR. Each CDR3 protein is one row after TCRdb ran MiXCR on the 5' RACE reads. Here the sample spans roughly 50,000 distinct CDR3 sequences, 17% being singletons. This CDR3 has 14 residues. V was pared by 5 bases and J by 3 bases, with 3 bases of the junction left unmatched. In germline, CDR1 is SGHTA, CDR2 FQGNSA. CD25-based Treg depletion was applied to purified naive CD4+ T cells. V and J are TRBV7-2 and TRBJ2-5; 10 bases fit TRBD2. The TCR comes from a female donor with breast cancer. Sequenced: naive CD4+ T cells sorted from blood. Subset defined: naive CD4+ T cells, CD4+CD45RA+CD25-. In nucleotides, the CDR3 is TGTGCCAGCAGCCGCGGGACTAGCGAAGAGACCCAGTACTTC. This encodes CASSRGTSEETQYF.